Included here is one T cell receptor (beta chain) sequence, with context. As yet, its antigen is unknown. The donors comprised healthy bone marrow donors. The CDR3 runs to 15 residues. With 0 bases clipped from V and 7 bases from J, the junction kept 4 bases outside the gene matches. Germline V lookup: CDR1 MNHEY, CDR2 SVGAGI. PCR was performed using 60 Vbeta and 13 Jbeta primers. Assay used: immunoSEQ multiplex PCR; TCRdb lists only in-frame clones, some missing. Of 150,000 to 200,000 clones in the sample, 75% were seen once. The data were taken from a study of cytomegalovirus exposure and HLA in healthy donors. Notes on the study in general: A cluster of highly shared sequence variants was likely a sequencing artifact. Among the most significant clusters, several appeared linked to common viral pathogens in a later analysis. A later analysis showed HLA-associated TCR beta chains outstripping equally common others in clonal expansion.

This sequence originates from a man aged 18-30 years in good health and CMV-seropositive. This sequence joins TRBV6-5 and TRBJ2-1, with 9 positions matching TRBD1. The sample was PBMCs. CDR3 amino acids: CASSYSGTGLNEQFF. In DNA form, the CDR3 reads TGTGCCAGCAGTTACTCTGGGACAGGGTTGAATGAGCAGTTCTTC.